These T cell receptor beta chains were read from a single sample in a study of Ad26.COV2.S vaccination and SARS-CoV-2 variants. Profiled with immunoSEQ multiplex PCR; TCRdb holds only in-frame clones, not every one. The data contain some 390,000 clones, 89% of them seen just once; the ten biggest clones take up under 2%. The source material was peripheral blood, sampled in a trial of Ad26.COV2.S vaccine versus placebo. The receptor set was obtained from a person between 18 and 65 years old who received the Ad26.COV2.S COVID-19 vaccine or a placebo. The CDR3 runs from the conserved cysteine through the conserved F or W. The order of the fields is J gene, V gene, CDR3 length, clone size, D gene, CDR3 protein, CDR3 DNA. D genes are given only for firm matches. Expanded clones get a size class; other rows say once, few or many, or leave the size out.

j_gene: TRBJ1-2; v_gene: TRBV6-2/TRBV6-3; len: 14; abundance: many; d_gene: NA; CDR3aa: CASSTGTPGHGYTF; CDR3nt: TGTGCCAGCAGCACCGGGACACCAGGCCATGGCTACACCTTC
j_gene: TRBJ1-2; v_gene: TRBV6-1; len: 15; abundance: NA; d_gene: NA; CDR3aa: CASSESPRGNYGYTF; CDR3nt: TGTGCCAGCAGTGAAAGCCCTCGGGGAAACTATGGCTACACCTTC
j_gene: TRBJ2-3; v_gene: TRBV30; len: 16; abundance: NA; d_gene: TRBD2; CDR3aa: CAWSVIAGARTDTQYF; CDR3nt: TGTGCCTGGAGTGTTATTGCGGGAGCTCGCACAGATACGCAGTATTTT
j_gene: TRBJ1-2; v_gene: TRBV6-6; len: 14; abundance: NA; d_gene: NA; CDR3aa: CASIRRAANYGYTF; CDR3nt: TGTGCCAGCATTCGCCGGGCGGCAAACTATGGCTACACCTTC
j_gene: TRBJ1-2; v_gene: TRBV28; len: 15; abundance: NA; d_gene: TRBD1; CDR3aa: CASSFEGAQDYGYTF; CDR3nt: TGTGCCAGCAGTTTTGAGGGGGCACAGGACTATGGCTACACCTTC
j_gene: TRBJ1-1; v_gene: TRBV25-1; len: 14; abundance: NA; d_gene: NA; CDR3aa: CASMGLRTPTEAFF; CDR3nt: TGTGCCAGCATGGGACTCCGTACCCCCACTGAAGCTTTCTTT
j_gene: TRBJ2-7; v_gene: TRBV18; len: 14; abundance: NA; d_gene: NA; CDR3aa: CASSPSAGSYEQYF; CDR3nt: TGTGCCAGCTCACCTTCGGCAGGCTCCTACGAGCAGTACTTC
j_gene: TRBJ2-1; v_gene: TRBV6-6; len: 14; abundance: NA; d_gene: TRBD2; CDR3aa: CASSYSLAGTEQFF; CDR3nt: TGTGCCAGCAGTTACTCACTAGCGGGGACTGAGCAGTTCTTC
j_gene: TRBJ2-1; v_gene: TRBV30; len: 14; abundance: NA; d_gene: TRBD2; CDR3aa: CAWSVLAGAREQFF; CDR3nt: TGTGCCTGGAGTGTCCTAGCGGGAGCTAGAGAGCAGTTCTTC
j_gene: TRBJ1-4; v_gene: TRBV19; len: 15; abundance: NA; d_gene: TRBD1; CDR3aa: CASSFWTGRNEKLFF; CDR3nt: TGTGCCAGTAGTTTCTGGACAGGGAGAAATGAAAAACTGTTTTTT
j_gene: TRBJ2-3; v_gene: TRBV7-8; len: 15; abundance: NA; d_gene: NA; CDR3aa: CASSLTLVSTDTQYF; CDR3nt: TGTGCCAGCAGCTTAACGCTGGTAAGCACAGATACGCAGTATTTT
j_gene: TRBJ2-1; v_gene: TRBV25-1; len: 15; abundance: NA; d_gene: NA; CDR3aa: CASSESVSTYNEQFF; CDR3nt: TGTGCCAGCAGTGAATCTGTCAGCACCTACAATGAGCAGTTCTTC
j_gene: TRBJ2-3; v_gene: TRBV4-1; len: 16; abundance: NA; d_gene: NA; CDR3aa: CASSQASFGSKDTQYF; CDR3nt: TGCGCCAGCAGCCAGGCCTCCTTCGGATCGAAGGATACGCAGTATTTT
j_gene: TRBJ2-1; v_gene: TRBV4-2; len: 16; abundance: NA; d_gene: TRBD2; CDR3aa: CASSQDTGGSYNEQFF; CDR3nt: TGTGCCAGCAGCCAAGATACGGGAGGCTCCTACAATGAGCAGTTCTTC
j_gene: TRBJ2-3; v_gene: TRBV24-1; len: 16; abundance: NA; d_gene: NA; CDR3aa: CATSDPWGQGTDTQYF; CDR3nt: TGTGCCACCAGTGACCCCTGGGGACAAGGCACAGATACGCAGTATTTT
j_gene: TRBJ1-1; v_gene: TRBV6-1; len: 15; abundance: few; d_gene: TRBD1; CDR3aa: CASSEDYRGHTEAFF; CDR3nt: TGTGCCAGCAGTGAAGACTACAGGGGGCATACTGAAGCTTTCTTT
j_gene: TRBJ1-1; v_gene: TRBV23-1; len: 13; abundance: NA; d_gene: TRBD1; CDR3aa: CASPQGADTEAFF; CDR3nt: TGCGCCAGCCCACAGGGGGCGGACACTGAAGCTTTCTTT
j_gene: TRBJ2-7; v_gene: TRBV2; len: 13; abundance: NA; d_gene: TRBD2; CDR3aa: CARGGDTNYEQYF; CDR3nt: TGTGCCAGGGGGGGGGATACAAACTACGAGCAGTACTTC
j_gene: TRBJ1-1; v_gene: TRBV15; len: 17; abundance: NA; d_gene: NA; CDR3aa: CATSRSYGGGGNTEAFF; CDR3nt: TGTGCCACCAGCAGATCCTATGGAGGGGGAGGAAACACTGAAGCTTTCTTT
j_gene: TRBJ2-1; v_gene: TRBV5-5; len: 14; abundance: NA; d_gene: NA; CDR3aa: CASSLVNRANEQFF; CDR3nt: TGTGCCAGCAGCTTGGTGAACAGGGCTAATGAGCAGTTCTTC
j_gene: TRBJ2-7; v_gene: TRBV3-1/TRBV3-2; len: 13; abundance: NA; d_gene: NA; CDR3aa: CASSRGRVFEQYF; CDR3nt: TGTGCCAGCAGCCGGGGCAGGGTTTTCGAGCAGTACTTC
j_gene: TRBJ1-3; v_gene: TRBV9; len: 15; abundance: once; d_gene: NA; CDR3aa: CASSSRGSSGNTIYF; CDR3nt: TGTGCCAGCAGCTCTCGGGGCAGCTCTGGAAACACCATATATTTT
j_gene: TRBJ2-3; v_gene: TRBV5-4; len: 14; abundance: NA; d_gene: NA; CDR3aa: CASSPGTYTDTQYF; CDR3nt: TGTGCCAGCAGCCCAGGGACTTACACAGATACGCAGTATTTT
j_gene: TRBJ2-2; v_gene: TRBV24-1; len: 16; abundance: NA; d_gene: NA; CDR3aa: CATSDLMRGGTGELFF; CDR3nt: TGTGCCACCAGTGATTTGATGCGGGGCGGTACCGGGGAGCTGTTTTTT
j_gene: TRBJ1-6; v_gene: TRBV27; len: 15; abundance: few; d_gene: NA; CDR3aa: CASSPGNSYNSPLHF; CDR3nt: TGTGCCAGCAGCCCAGGGAACTCCTATAATTCACCCCTCCACTTT
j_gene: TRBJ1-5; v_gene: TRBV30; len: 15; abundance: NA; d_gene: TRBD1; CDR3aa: CAWSKGAHSNQPQHF; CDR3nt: TGTGCCTGGAGTAAGGGGGCTCATAGCAATCAGCCCCAGCATTTT
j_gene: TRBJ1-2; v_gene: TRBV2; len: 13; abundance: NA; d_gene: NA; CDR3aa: CARTEEGTYGYTF; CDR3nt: TGTGCCAGAACAGAGGAGGGGACCTATGGCTACACCTTC
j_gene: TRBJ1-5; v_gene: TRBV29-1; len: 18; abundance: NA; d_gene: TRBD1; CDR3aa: CSVSWDRGWTISNQPQHF; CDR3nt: TGCAGCGTCTCCTGGGACAGGGGGTGGACCATTAGCAATCAGCCCCAGCATTTT
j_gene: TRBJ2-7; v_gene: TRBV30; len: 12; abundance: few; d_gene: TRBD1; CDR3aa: CAWRTGNYEQYF; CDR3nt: TGTGCCTGGAGGACAGGGAACTACGAGCAGTACTTC
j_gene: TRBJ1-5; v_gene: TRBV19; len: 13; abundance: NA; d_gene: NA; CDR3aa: CATGVRDYQPQHF; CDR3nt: TGTGCCACCGGCGTGAGGGACTATCAGCCCCAGCATTTT
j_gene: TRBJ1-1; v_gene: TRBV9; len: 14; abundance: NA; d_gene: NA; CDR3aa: CASSVAWGNTEAFF; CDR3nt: TGTGCCAGCAGCGTAGCATGGGGGAACACTGAAGCTTTCTTT
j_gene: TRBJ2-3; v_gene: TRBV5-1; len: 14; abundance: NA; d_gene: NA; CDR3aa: CASGPGTHTDTQYF; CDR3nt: TGCGCCAGCGGACCCGGGACTCACACAGATACGCAGTATTTT
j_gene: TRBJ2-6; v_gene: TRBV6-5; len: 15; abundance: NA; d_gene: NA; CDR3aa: CASSNANSGANVLTF; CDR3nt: TGTGCCAGCAGTAACGCAAACTCTGGGGCCAACGTCCTGACTTTC
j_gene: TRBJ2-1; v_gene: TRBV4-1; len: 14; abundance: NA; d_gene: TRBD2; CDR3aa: CASSIGGEGNEQFF; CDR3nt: TGCGCCAGCAGCATCGGGGGGGAGGGTAATGAGCAGTTCTTC
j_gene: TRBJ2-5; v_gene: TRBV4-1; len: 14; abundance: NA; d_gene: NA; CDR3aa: CASSQLVGKETQYF; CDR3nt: TGCGCCAGCAGCCAACTTGTGGGGAAAGAGACCCAGTACTTC
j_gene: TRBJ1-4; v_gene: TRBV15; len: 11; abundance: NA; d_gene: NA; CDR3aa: CATSRGPTLFF; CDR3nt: TGTGCCACCAGCCGCGGACCTACCCTGTTTTTT
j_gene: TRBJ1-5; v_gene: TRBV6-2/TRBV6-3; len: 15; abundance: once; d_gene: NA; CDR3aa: CASSYGGSGNQPQHF; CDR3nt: TGTGCCAGCAGTTACGGAGGGTCAGGCAATCAGCCCCAGCATTTT
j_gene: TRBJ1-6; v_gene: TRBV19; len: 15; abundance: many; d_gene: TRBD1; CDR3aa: CASSPTGLTYSPLHF; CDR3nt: TGTGCCAGTAGTCCGACAGGGCTCACCTATTCACCCCTCCACTTT
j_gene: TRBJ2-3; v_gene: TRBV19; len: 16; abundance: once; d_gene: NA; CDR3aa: CASSSGRDTGFDTQYF; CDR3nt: TGTGCCAGTAGTTCAGGCCGGGACACCGGATTCGATACGCAGTATTTT
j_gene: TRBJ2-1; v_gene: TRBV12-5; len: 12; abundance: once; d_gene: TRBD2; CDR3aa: CASGFGGGHQFF; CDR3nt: TGTGCTAGTGGTTTCGGGGGGGGTCACCAGTTCTTC
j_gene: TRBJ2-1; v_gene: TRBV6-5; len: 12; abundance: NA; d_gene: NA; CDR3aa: CASSNRGNEQFF; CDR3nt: TGTGCCAGCTCGAATCGAGGCAATGAGCAGTTCTTC
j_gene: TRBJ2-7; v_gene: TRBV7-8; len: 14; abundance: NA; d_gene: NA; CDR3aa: CASSPRRASDEQYF; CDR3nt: TGTGCCAGCAGCCCTAGACGAGCATCGGACGAGCAGTACTTC
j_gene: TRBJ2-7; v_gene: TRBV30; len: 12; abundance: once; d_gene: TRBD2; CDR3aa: CASSGPGGPLHF; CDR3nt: TGTGCCTCCAGCGGTCCGGGGGGACCCCTACACTTC
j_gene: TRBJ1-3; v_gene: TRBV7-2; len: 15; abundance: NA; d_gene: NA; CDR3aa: CASSLARGYGNTIYF; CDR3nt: TGTGCCAGCAGCTTAGCTAGGGGGTATGGAAACACCATATATTTT
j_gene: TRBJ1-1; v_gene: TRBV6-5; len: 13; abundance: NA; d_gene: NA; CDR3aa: CASGAGGWVEAFF; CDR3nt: TGTGCCAGCGGGGCAGGAGGTTGGGTAGAAGCTTTCTTT